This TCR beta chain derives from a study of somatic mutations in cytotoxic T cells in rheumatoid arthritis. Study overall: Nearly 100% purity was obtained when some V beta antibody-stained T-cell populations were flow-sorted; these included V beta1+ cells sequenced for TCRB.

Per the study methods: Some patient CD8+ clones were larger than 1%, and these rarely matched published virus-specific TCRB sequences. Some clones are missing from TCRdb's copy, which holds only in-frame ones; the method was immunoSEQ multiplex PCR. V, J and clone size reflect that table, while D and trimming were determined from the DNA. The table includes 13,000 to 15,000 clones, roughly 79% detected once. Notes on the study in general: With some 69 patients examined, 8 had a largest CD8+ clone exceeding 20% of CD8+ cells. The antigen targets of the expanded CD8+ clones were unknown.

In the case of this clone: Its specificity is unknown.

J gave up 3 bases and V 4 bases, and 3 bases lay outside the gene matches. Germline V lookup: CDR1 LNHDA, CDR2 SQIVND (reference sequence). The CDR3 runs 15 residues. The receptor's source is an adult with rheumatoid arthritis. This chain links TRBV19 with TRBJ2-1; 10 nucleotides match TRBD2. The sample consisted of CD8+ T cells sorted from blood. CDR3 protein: CASSTSSGSYNEQFF. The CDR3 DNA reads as TGTGCCAGTAGTACCTCTAGCGGGAGCTACAATGAGCAGTTCTTC.